Listed below are T cell receptor beta chains from one sample, sequenced in a study of cytomegalovirus exposure and HLA in healthy donors. Assay: immunoSEQ multiplex PCR; the TCRdb copy retains only in-frame clones and omits some. The profile shows 120,000 or so clones, 60% to 75% of them singletons. Sequencing was done on a sample of PBMCs. These receptor sequences come from a woman aged 40 to 49 in good health and CMV-seropositive. Each CDR3 is given with its conserved first and last residue. Each record gives: V gene, J gene, D gene, clone size, CDR3 protein, CDR3 DNA. A D gene is named only where the DNA matches it firmly. A clone size is listed for some rows: how often the clone was seen (once, few, many), or a class if it is expanded.

TRBV7-9	TRBJ2-1	-	-	CASSLPGTGSYNEQFF	TGTGCCAGCAGCTTACCGGGTACGGGCTCCTACAATGAGCAGTTCTTC
TRBV7-9	TRBJ1-5	-	-	CASSPVGGAGNQPQHF	TGTGCCAGCAGCCCGGTGGGGGGGGCCGGCAATCAGCCCCAGCATTTT
TRBV28	TRBJ1-2	TRBD1	-	CASRGTDRQGYTF	TGTGCCAGCAGGGGGACAGACCGCCAAGGCTACACCTTC
TRBV25-1	TRBJ1-3	-	once	CASKESGNTIYF	TGTGCCAGCAAGGAGTCTGGAAACACCATATATTTT
TRBV5-6	TRBJ1-3	TRBD1	-	CASSPGQFGSGNTIYF	TGTGCCAGCAGCCCGGGACAGTTTGGCTCTGGAAACACCATATATTTT
TRBV27	TRBJ1-2	-	-	CASSFAGVGYGYTF	TGTGCCAGCAGTTTCGCAGGGGTGGGCTATGGCTACACCTTC
TRBV28	TRBJ2-6	-	few	CASSLSTREESISGANVLTF	TGTGCCAGCAGTTTATCGACCAGGGAAGAGTCTATCTCTGGGGCCAACGTCCTGACTTTC
TRBV5-1	TRBJ1-5	-	-	CASSLATGGQPQHF	TGCGCCAGCAGCTTGGCGACAGGTGGTCAGCCCCAGCATTTT
TRBV7-8	TRBJ1-4	TRBD1	few	CASSSPVGTGGNEKLFF	TGTGCCAGCAGCTCCCCCGTCGGGACAGGGGGGAATGAAAAACTGTTTTTT
TRBV7-3	TRBJ2-2	-	-	CASSFRNTGELFF	TGTGCCAGCAGCTTCAGGAACACCGGGGAGCTGTTTTTT
TRBV4-1	TRBJ1-1	TRBD1	-	CASSRTGRNTEAFF	TGCGCCAGCAGCCGGACAGGGAGAAACACTGAAGCTTTCTTT
TRBV9	TRBJ2-7	TRBD2	-	CASSVSEGGRAYEQYF	TGTGCCAGCAGCGTGTCCGAAGGCGGGAGGGCCTACGAGCAGTACTTC
TRBV19	TRBJ1-3	-	-	CASSILGNTIYF	TGTGCCAGTAGTATCCTTGGAAACACCATATATTTT
TRBV30	TRBJ1-4	-	-	CAWSVGPEAEKLFF	TGTGCCTGGAGTGTTGGTCCCGAAGCCGAAAAACTGTTTTTT
TRBV30	TRBJ1-1	TRBD1	-	CAWVEAGTVDTEAFF	TGTGCCTGGGTGGAGGCCGGGACAGTGGACACTGAAGCTTTCTTT
TRBV29-1	TRBJ1-3	TRBD1	-	CSVQGVVGNTIYF	TGCAGCGTGCAGGGGGTAGTAGGAAACACCATATATTTT